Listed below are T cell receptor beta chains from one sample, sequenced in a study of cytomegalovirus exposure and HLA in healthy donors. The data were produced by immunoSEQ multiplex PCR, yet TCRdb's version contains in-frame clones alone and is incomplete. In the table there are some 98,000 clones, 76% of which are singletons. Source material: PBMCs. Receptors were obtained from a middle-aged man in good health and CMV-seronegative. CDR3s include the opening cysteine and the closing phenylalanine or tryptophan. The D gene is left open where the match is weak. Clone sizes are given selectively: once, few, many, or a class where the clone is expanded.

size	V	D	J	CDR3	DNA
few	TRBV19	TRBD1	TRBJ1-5	CASSMWGTGIHQPQHF	TGTGCCAGTAGTATGTGGGGGACAGGGATTCATCAGCCCCAGCATTTT
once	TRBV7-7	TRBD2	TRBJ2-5	CASSSRTSGGEAQYF	TGTGCCAGCAGCTCCCGGACTAGCGGGGGAGAGGCCCAGTACTTC
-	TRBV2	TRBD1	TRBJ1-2	CASLDERGREDGYTF	TGTGCCAGCCTTGACGAGAGGGGGCGCGAGGATGGCTACACCTTC
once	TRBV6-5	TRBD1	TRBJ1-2	CASSYGTGSYGYTF	TGTGCCAGCAGTTACGGGACAGGGTCCTATGGCTACACCTTC
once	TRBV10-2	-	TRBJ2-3	CASSATAGPDTQYF	TGCGCCAGCAGTGCGACTGCGGGCCCAGATACGCAGTATTTT
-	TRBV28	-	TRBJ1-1	CASTVNTEAFF	TGTGCCAGCACAGTGAACACTGAAGCTTTCTTT
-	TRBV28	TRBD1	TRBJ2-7	CASSPPSTGDGGYEQYF	TGTGCCAGCAGCCCCCCATCGACAGGGGACGGCGGCTACGAGCAGTACTTC
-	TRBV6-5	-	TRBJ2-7	CASSYDGVGKQYF	TGTGCCAGCAGTTACGACGGAGTCGGGAAGCAGTACTTC
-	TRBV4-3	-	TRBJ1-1	CASSEVGGSTEAFF	TGCGCCAGCAGCGAAGTGGGAGGCAGCACTGAAGCTTTCTTT
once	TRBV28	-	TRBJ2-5	CASSSAAETQYF	TGTGCCAGCAGTTCGGCGGCAGAGACCCAGTACTTC
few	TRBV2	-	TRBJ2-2	CASSEATGTPGELFF	TGTGCCAGCAGTGAAGCGACCGGGACACCCGGGGAGCTGTTTTTT
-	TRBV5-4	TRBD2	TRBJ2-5	CASSLESGMVETQYF	TGTGCCAGCAGCTTAGAGAGCGGGATGGTAGAGACCCAGTACTTC
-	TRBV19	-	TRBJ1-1	CASSINEANTEAFF	TGTGCCAGTAGTATTAACGAGGCTAACACTGAAGCTTTCTTT
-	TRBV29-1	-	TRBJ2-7	CSVPKGGHEQYF	TGCAGCGTTCCTAAAGGAGGCCACGAGCAGTACTTC
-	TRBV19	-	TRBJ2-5	CASSIVLGFGQETQYF	TGTGCCAGTAGTATAGTACTAGGGTTCGGGCAAGAGACCCAGTACTTC
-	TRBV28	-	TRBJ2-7	CASSSGGNPYEQYF	TGTGCCAGCAGTTCAGGGGGGAACCCCTACGAGCAGTACTTC
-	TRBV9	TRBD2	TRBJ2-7	CASSAGTSGREQYF	TGTGCCAGCAGCGCCGGGACTAGCGGGAGGGAGCAGTACTTC
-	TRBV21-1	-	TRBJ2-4	CASSKEISAGGAGIENIQYF	TGTGCCAGCAGCAAGGAAATTTCGGCGGGAGGGGCAGGCATTGAAAACATTCAGTACTTC
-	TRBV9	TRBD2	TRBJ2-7	CASSVALIAGAGEQYF	TGTGCCAGCAGCGTAGCCCTCATAGCGGGAGCGGGTGAGCAGTACTTC
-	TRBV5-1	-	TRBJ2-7	CASSPEARGFEQYF	TGCGCCAGCAGCCCGGAAGCCCGGGGGTTCGAGCAGTACTTC
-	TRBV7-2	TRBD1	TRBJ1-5	CASSPRQGAPYQPQHF	TGTGCCAGCAGCCCCCGACAGGGGGCTCCTTATCAGCCCCAGCATTTT
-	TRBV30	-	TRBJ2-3	CAWRAGPDTQYF	TGTGCCTGGAGAGCAGGGCCAGATACGCAGTATTTT
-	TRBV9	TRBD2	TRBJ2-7	CASSLDPGLAGGEQYF	TGTGCCAGCAGTTTAGATCCGGGACTAGCGGGAGGCGAGCAGTACTTC
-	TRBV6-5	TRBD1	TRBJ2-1	CASAQDRGYNEQFF	TGTGCCAGCGCGCAGGACAGGGGGTACAATGAGCAGTTCTTC
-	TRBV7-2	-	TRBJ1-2	CASSSRGATINYGYTF	TGTGCCAGCAGCTCACGCGGCGCAACCATTAACTATGGCTACACCTTC
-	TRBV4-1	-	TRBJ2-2	CASSQTGTQTGELFF	TGCGCCAGCAGCCAGACCGGGACACAAACCGGGGAGCTGTTTTTT
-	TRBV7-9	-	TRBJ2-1	CASSLGRWSGGHEQFF	TGTGCCAGCAGCTTAGGTCGTTGGTCGGGGGGCCATGAGCAGTTCTTC
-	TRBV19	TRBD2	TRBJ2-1	CASRKRESYNEQFF	TGTGCCAGTAGGAAGCGGGAGTCTTACAATGAGCAGTTCTTC
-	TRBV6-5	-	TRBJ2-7	CASSLSGYEQYF	TGTGCCAGCAGTCTTAGCGGTTACGAGCAGTACTTC
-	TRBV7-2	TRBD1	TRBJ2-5	CASSWKGAGETQYF	TGTGCCAGCAGCTGGAAGGGGGCTGGAGAGACCCAGTACTTC
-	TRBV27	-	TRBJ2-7	CASSLSGAGQTSYEQYF	TGTGCCAGCAGTCTATCGGGGGCAGGACAGACCTCCTACGAGCAGTACTTC
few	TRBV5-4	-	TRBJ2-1	CASSQTRNNEQFF	TGTGCCAGCAGCCAGACGAGGAACAATGAGCAGTTCTTC
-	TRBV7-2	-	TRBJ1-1	CASSLVTYTEAFF	TGTGCCAGCAGCTTAGTAACATACACTGAAGCTTTCTTT
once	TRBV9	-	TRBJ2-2	CASSPGGANTGELFF	TGTGCCAGCAGCCCCGGCGGGGCGAACACCGGGGAGCTGTTTTTT
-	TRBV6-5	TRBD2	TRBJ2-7	CASKARGGTYEQYF	TGTGCCAGCAAAGCTCGGGGGGGAACCTACGAGCAGTACTTC
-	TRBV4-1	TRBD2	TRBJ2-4	CASSQTGTSGGENIQYF	TGCGCCAGCAGCCAAACAGGGACTAGCGGGGGGGAAAACATTCAGTACTTC
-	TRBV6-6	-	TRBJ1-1	CASSADRMNTEAFF	TGTGCCAGCAGTGCCGACAGGATGAACACTGAAGCTTTCTTT
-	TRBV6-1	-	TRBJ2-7	CASQLTHTVSYEQYF	TGTGCCAGCCAGCTTACACACACAGTTTCCTACGAGCAGTACTTC
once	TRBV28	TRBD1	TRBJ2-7	CAIEDRGLYEQYF	TGTGCCATCGAGGACAGGGGGCTATACGAGCAGTACTTC
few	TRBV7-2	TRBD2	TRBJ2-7	CASSPRLAGGHEQYF	TGTGCCAGCAGCCCCCGACTAGCGGGAGGGCACGAGCAGTACTTC
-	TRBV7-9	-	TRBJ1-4	CASSLSGDLAKLFF	TGTGCCAGCAGCTTATCAGGGGATCTGGCAAAACTGTTTTTT
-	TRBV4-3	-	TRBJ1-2	CASSPEVGSYGYTF	TGCGCCAGCAGCCCCGAGGTGGGGAGCTATGGCTACACCTTC
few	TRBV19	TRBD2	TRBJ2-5	CASSIQAGGETQYF	TGTGCCAGTAGTATACAAGCGGGGGGGGAGACCCAGTACTTC
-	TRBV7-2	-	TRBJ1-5	CASSPGTGQPQHF	TGTGCCAGCAGCCCTGGGACTGGCCAGCCCCAGCATTTT
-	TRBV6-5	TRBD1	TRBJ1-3	CASSRLQGAGNTIYF	TGTGCCAGCAGTCGGTTACAGGGGGCTGGAAACACCATATATTTT
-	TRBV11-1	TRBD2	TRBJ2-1	CASSEILAGGHYNEQFF	TGTGCCAGCAGCGAAATTTTAGCGGGGGGTCACTACAATGAGCAGTTCTTC
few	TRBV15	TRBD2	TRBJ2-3	CATSRVFSGGAVTDTQYF	TGTGCCACCAGCAGAGTCTTTAGCGGGGGGGCCGTAACAGATACGCAGTATTTT